These T cell receptor beta chains were read from a single sample in a study of blood T cells in healthy people across ages. TCRdb independently ran MiXCR on the 5' RACE reads; one entry per CDR3 protein. This sample yields hundreds of thousands of distinct CDR3 sequences, of which 45% to 70% are seen a single time; more than 25% belongs to the top ten. The sequenced material came from blood. All receptors come from a middle-aged man in good health. Both conserved end residues are part of each CDR3. D genes are given only for firm matches. The size field is filled for only some rows; it gives once, few, many or a size class.

clone_size: NA; d_call: TRBD1; j_call: TRBJ2-5; v_call: TRBV7-2; cdr3_aa: CASSPGQRRETQYF; cdr3_nt: TGTGCCAGCAGCCCGGGACAGCGAAGGGAGACCCAGTACTTC
clone_size: few; d_call: NA; j_call: TRBJ1-2; v_call: TRBV7-2; cdr3_aa: CASSSGPTEGYGYTF; cdr3_nt: TGTGCCAGCAGCTCGGGGCCCACAGAGGGGTATGGCTACACCTTC
clone_size: few; d_call: NA; j_call: TRBJ2-3; v_call: TRBV10-3; cdr3_aa: CAIRDAGLGTDTQYF; cdr3_nt: TGTGCCATCAGAGACGCAGGGCTGGGCACAGATACGCAGTATTTT
clone_size: few; d_call: TRBD2; j_call: TRBJ2-6; v_call: TRBV4-3; cdr3_aa: CASSQDGPSGSSGANVLTF; cdr3_nt: TGCGCCAGCAGCCAAGATGGGCCTAGCGGTAGCTCTGGGGCCAACGTCCTGACTTTC
clone_size: NA; d_call: NA; j_call: TRBJ2-5; v_call: TRBV2; cdr3_aa: CASKRREKETQYF; cdr3_nt: TGTGCCAGCAAGAGGAGAGAGAAAGAGACCCAGTACTTC
clone_size: once; d_call: NA; j_call: TRBJ1-2; v_call: TRBV7-9; cdr3_aa: CASSNANVNYGYTF; cdr3_nt: TGTGCCAGCAGCAACGCGAACGTAAACTATGGCTACACCTTC
clone_size: few; d_call: NA; j_call: TRBJ2-7; v_call: TRBV12-3/TRBV12-4; cdr3_aa: CASSFMAAAEQYF; cdr3_nt: TGTGCCAGCAGTTTTATGGCCGCCGCCGAGCAGTACTTC
clone_size: NA; d_call: TRBD1; j_call: TRBJ1-2; v_call: TRBV11-3; cdr3_aa: CASSDPQGTGRGYTF; cdr3_nt: TGTGCCAGCAGCGACCCACAGGGGACAGGTCGGGGCTACACCTTC
clone_size: NA; d_call: TRBD2; j_call: TRBJ2-7; v_call: TRBV6-2/TRBV6-3; cdr3_aa: CASSYDLAGAEQYF; cdr3_nt: TGTGCCAGCAGTTACGATCTAGCGGGAGCCGAGCAGTACTTC
clone_size: few; d_call: NA; j_call: TRBJ1-1; v_call: TRBV29-1; cdr3_aa: CSVEDLGGAFF; cdr3_nt: TGCAGCGTTGAAGATTTGGGGGGAGCTTTCTTT
clone_size: few; d_call: NA; j_call: TRBJ2-5; v_call: TRBV7-6; cdr3_aa: CASSPRTATTQYF; cdr3_nt: TGTGCCAGCAGCCCCCGGACCGCAACGACCCAGTACTTC